This T cell receptor beta chain was captured by sequencing in a study of T cell repertoires in cytomegalovirus infection. Study details: A matching HLA type, together with CMV infection, was signaled by public TCR beta signatures.

Broader study findings: Adding up the frequency of public TCR beta families identified people who carried CMV plus the relevant HLA. Clonotypes of TCR beta that were HLA-C-restricted and CMV-specific dominated the ex vivo response.

As regards this clonotype: Its matching antigen is unknown.

TCRdb passed the reads through MiXCR, listing each CDR3 protein once. The sample yields 8,000 or so distinct CDR3 sequences, about 53% seen once. After removal of 3 bases from V and 6 bases from J, the junction contained 15 bases not matched to a gene. There are 18 residues in the CDR3. Germline V gene data show CDR1 as SQVTM and CDR2 as ANQGSEA. The chain is built from TRBV29-1 and TRBJ2-1; 12 bases match TRBD2. Sequenced material: PBMCs, sequenced either directly or after in vitro stimulation (not recorded which). This TCR was recovered from a human donor in good health (CMV status not recorded). Some clones in this sample may be carry-over from other donors' samples. The CDR3 coding sequence is TGCAGCGTTGAGGGGTCTAGCGGGAGGGGACTACGGGGCAATGAGCAGTTCTTC. Amino acids: CSVEGSSGRGLRGNEQFF.